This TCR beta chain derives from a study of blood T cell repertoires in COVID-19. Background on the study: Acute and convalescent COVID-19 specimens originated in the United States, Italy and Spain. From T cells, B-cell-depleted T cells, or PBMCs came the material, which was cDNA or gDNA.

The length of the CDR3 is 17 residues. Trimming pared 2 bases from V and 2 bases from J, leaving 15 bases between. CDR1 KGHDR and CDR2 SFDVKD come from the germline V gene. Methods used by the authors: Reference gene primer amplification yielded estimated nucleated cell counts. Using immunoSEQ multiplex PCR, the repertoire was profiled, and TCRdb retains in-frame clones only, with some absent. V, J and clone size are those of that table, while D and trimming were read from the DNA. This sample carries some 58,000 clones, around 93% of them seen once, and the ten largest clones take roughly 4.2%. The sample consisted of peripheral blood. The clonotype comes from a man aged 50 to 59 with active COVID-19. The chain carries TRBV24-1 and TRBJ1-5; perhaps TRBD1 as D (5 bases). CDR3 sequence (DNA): TGTGCCACCAGTGATTCGGGGGGGTCACTGGGCAATCAGCCCCAGCATTTT. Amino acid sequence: CATSDSGGSLGNQPQHF.